The sequence of this TCR beta chain was determined in a study of cytomegalovirus exposure and HLA in healthy donors (dated 2017 in TCRdb). For the study in its entirety: According to a later analysis, one platform produced both the 120 validation repertoires and the 666 repertoires of the first cohort. In addition to the first cohort of 666 subjects, a separate validation cohort of around 110 different subjects was used. The study combined high-throughput TCR immunosequencing, statistical association of individual TCRs with disease status, and machine learning to predict cytomegalovirus infection status. The study aimed to test whether signatures of past pathogen exposure could be identified by cataloging public T cell receptors.

As for this clone: Its recognized antigen is unknown. The CDR3 does not end in the conserved phenylalanine or tryptophan, so this is likely a read error. The limits of the CDR3 on the DNA are not certain, so only TCRdb's listed CDR3 is given.

Donors formed part of the validation cohort, which comprised over a hundred subjects and was distinct from the first cohort of 666 subjects. Libraries were made using the immunoSEQ multiplex PCR assay. For the original study's pipeline: To diagnose cytomegalovirus status from the catalog of TCR beta chain sequences, a statistical classification framework was built. TCRdb took over this immuneACCESS table, retaining in-frame rearrangements with V and J assigned. Such tables are incomplete; in checked studies, under half of the missing clones stem from an unresolved V gene, and the remainder is unexplained. V, J and clone size reflect that table, while D and trimming were determined from the DNA. The sample includes 170,000 or so clones, with approximately 84% observed a single time. Together, the top ten hold 2.5% to 3.5% of the sample. Overall results and qualifications from the work: While some public TCRs were present in many individuals, most TCR sequences turned up only very rarely across donors. In both the original and validation cohorts, the classifier was reported to diagnose cytomegalovirus status with high specificity and sensitivity. In vitro tests confirmed that a few of the cytomegalovirus-associated TCR beta chains recognize cytomegalovirus antigens. Subsequent analysis determined that TCRs grouped into clusters in the first cohort also showed a tendency toward co-occurrence across the approximately 110 validation repertoires, and roughly 95% of cluster scores exceeded 0. According to the authors, the approach could potentially be generalized to other disease states and immunological phenotypes. The study listed 170 or so TCR beta chains as associated with cytomegalovirus. A later analysis lacked HLA typing for the validation cohort, so it scored co-occurrence in that cohort across all 110 or so repertoires.

This receptor was identified in a woman aged 18 to 35 in good health and CMV-seropositive. Specimen: PBMCs.

CDR3 reads: CASSHYILL. The rearranged segments are TRBV3-2 and TRBJ2-7; the table's D call TRBD1 went unverified against the DNA. TRBV3-2 is assigned pseudogene status. The CDR3 is 9 residues long, counting both termini.